This T cell receptor (beta chain) was sequenced during a study of blood T cell repertoires in COVID-19. Study-wide background: The origin of the acute and convalescent COVID-19 samples was the United States, Italy and Spain. Sources were T cells, B-cell-depleted T cells, or PBMCs; the material itself was cDNA or gDNA.

V was trimmed by 1 base and J by 0 bases, leaving 17 bases between them. This CDR3 contains 18 residues. In the source study's methods: Researchers report that nucleated cell counts were estimated from reference gene primer amplification. Repertoires were generated with immunoSEQ multiplex PCR, while TCRdb's copy carries only in-frame clones and drops some. Clone size and V and J calls were adopted from that table, with D and trimming inferred from the DNA. Here the sample spans roughly 200,000 clones, under 90% being singletons. Seattle patient enrollment occurred during active infection, with longitudinal follow-up thereafter.

The sequence derives from a woman aged 80 or older with COVID-19, enrolled during active disease. Sample: peripheral blood. The rearrangement uses TRBV5-3 and TRBJ1-5; D remains ambiguous. TRBV5-3 is known as an ORF, though its function is uncertain. This CDR3 is CARSLPRAGSYSNQPQHF. CDR3 DNA: TGTGCCAGAAGCTTGCCCCGGGCGGGATCCTATAGCAATCAGCCCCAGCATTTT.